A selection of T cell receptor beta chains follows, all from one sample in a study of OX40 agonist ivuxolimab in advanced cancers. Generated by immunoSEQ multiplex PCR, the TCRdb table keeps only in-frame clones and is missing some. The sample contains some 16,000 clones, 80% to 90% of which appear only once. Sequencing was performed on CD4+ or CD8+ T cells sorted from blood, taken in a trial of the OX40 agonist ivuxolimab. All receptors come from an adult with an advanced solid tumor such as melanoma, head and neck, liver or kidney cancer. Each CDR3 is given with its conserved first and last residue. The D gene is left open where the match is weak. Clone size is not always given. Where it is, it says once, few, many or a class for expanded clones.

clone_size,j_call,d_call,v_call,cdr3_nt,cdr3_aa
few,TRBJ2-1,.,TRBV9,TGTGCCAGCAGCGTGCTTACCCCGGGCCCCGGGGACTACAATGAGCAGTTCTTC,CASSVLTPGPGDYNEQFF
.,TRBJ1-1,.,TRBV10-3,TGTGCCATCAGTGAGTCATTCCTAAACACTGAAGCTTTCTTT,CAISESFLNTEAFF
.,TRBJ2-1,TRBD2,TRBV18,TGTGCCAGCTCACCACTGGGACTAGCGGGAGCCTTGAGCTACAATGAGCAGTTCTTC,CASSPLGLAGALSYNEQFF
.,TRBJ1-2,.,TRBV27,TGTGCCAGCAGTTACTCCCCGACTCCTTTCTATGGCTACACCTTC,CASSYSPTPFYGYTF
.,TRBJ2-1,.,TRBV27,TGTGCCAGCAGTTTTGCGGGCCGACTGTACAATGAGCAGTTCTTC,CASSFAGRLYNEQFF
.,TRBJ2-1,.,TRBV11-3,TGTGCCAGCAGAAACCGGGACTTCCTCTACAATGAGCAGTTCTTC,CASRNRDFLYNEQFF
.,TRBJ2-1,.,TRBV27,TGTGCCAGCAGTTTGGCCACCGGACGGGAGCAGTTCTTC,CASSLATGREQFF
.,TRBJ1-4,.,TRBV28,TGTGCCAGTCAGGGGACGCCTACAACTAATGAAAAACTGTTTTTT,CASQGTPTTNEKLFF
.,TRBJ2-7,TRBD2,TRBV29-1,TGCAGCGTTCGGACTAGCAGATCCTACGAGCAGTACTTC,CSVRTSRSYEQYF
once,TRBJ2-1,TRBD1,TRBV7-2,TGTGCCAGCAGCCAGGGGGCGGCTGTCGAGCAGTTCTTC,CASSQGAAVEQFF
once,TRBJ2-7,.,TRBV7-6,TGTGCCAGCAGCTTATTACGGACCCCTGGCGAGCAGTACTTC,CASSLLRTPGEQYF
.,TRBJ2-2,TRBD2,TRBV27,TGTGCCAGCAGTTTATTAGCGGGAGGGCCTGGGGAGCTGTTTTTT,CASSLLAGGPGELFF
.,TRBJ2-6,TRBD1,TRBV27,TGTGCCAGCACCCCAGGGGGCCCTGGGGCCAACGTCCTGACTTTC,CASTPGGPGANVLTF
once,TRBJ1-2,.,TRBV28,TGTGCCAGCAAAATACCAATCGGGTGGGAAGGCTACACCTTC,CASKIPIGWEGYTF
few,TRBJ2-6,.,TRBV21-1,TGTGCCAGCAGTTCGGGGTTACAACAAAGTCGGGCCAACGTCCTGACTTTC,CASSSGLQQSRANVLTF
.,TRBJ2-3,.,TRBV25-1,TGTGCCAGCAGCGGATCCACGCTAGATACGCAGTATTTT,CASSGSTLDTQYF
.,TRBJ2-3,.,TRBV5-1,TGCGCCAGCACTCTTCCCCCCGACGGGCGCCCCACAGATACGCAGTATTTT,CASTLPPDGRPTDTQYF
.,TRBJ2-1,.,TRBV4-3,TGCGCCAGCAGCCAAGATCGTAGCGGTCCCTACAATGAGCAGTTCTTC,CASSQDRSGPYNEQFF
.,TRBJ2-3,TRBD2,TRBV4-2,TGTGCCAGCAGCCAAGAAAGGGCTAGCGGGAGGGATACGCAGTATTTT,CASSQERASGRDTQYF
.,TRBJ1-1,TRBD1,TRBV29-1,TGCAGCGTTCAAGGGACAGGCACACCTGAAGCTTTCTTT,CSVQGTGTPEAFF
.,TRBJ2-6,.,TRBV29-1,TGCAGCGTTGAAGACCTTAAAACCTCTGGGGCCAACGTCCTGACTTTC,CSVEDLKTSGANVLTF
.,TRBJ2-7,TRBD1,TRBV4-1,TGCGCCAGCACCCGGGACAGGGGGCCCTACGAGCAGTACTTC,CASTRDRGPYEQYF
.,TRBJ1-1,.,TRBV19,TGTGCCAGCGGGTTTCGGGGAGCTGAAGCTTTCTTT,CASGFRGAEAFF
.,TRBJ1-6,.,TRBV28,TGTGCCAGCAGTTTATTGGCAGATTCCTATAATTCACCCCTCCACTTT,CASSLLADSYNSPLHF
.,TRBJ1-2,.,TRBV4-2,TGTGCCAGCAGCCAAGATGGTGACATTAACTATGGCTACACCTTC,CASSQDGDINYGYTF
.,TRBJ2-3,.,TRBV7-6,TGTGCCAGCACCCGAGCTTGGGGGACAGATACGCAGTATTTT,CASTRAWGTDTQYF
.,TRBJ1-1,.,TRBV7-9,TGTGCCAGCAGTCCCAGGGGAACTGAAGCTTTCTTT,CASSPRGTEAFF
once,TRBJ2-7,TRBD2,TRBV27,TGTGCCAGCAGCGTGCGGGAGTACGCCCGCTACGAGCAGTACTTC,CASSVREYARYEQYF
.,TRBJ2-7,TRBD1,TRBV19,TGTGCCAGTAGTCTCAAGGGGGCGACGATTGGCGAGCAGTACTTC,CASSLKGATIGEQYF
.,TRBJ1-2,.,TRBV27,TGTGCCAGCTCCACGACGGGCCGCAACGAGGGCTACACCTTC,CASSTTGRNEGYTF
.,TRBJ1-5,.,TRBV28,TGTGCCAGCACGGGTGAGGGGCGAAGTCAGCCCCAGCATTTT,CASTGEGRSQPQHF
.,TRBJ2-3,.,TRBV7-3,TGTGCCAGCAGCCCTGGACCAAACCCCGGGTCAGATACGCAGTATTTT,CASSPGPNPGSDTQYF
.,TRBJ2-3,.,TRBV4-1,TGCGCCAGCAGCCAAGATGGTTATAGCCTCACAGATACGCAGTATTTT,CASSQDGYSLTDTQYF
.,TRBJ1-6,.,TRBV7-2,TGTGCCAGCAGCTTAGTCCAGGGGCATGGTTCACCCCTCCACTTT,CASSLVQGHGSPLHF
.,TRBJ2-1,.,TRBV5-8,TGTGCCAGCAGCTTAGATGGTAGCGCCTCCTACAATGAGCAGTTCTTC,CASSLDGSASYNEQFF
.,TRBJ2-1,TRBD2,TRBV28,TGTGCCAGCGAGGTCCGACCGGGACTAGCGGGAGAGAATGAGCAGTTCTTC,CASEVRPGLAGENEQFF
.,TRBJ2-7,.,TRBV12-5,TGTGCTAGTGGCTTGGGGGCCTACGAGCAGTACTTC,CASGLGAYEQYF
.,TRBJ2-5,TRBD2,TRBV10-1,TGCGCCAGCAGTGAGACTAGCGGAAGAGAAACCCAGTACTTC,CASSETSGRETQYF
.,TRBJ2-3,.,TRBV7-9,TGTGCCAGCAGCTTAAGGGGGGGTGGTGAAGATACGCAGTATTTT,CASSLRGGGEDTQYF
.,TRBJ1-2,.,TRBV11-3,TGTGCCAGCAGCTTAGGAGAATATGGCTACACCTTC,CASSLGEYGYTF
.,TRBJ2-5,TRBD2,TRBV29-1,TGCAGCGTTGGCGGTAGCGGGAGCCCCCAAGAGACCCAGTACTTC,CSVGGSGSPQETQYF
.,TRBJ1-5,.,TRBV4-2,TGTGCCAGCAGCCAAGATACGGGGGGAAGCGGGTATCAGCCCCAGCATTTT,CASSQDTGGSGYQPQHF
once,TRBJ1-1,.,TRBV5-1,TGCGCCAGCAGCTCATCAACCGGGGGGAACACTGAAGCTTTCTTT,CASSSSTGGNTEAFF